This T cell receptor (beta chain) stems from a study of cytomegalovirus exposure and HLA in healthy donors. Study-wide results and limits: In a later analysis, HLA-associated TCR beta chains were more clonally expanded than equally common others.

The primer mix had 60 Vbeta and 13 Jbeta primers. Measured with immunoSEQ multiplex PCR; TCRdb has only the in-frame clones, and not every one. The data hold around 150,000 clones, with 75% to 85% observed a single time. Germline V gene lookup returns CDR1 GTSNPN and CDR2 SVGIG (reference sequence). The CDR3 sequence is 15 residues long. V lost 7 bases, J lost 0 bases, and 15 bases lay in between. With respect to this clone: Its target is unknown.

The sample consisted of PBMCs. V usage is TRBV30 and J usage is TRBJ1-4; D is perhaps TRBD1 (5 bases). The sequence was obtained from a man aged 50 to 60 in good health and CMV-seronegative. The CDR3 is CASSPGFSTNEKLFF. CDR3 DNA: TGTGCCTCCAGCCCAGGGTTTTCAACTAATGAAAAACTGTTTTTT.